This T cell receptor beta chain was documented in a study of blood T cell repertoires in COVID-19. For the study at large: Sites in the United States, Italy and Spain provided acute and convalescent COVID-19 samples. PBMCs, B-cell-depleted T cells, or T cells were the source of the cDNA or gDNA that made up the material.

Donors were grouped by their self-reported clinical history. Cohort 3 recovery required two negative PCRs, clearance, or symptom resolution. Using immunoSEQ multiplex PCR, the repertoire was profiled, and TCRdb retains in-frame clones only, with some absent. This table holds 250,000 to 300,000 clones, 75% to 95% found once. This clone was recorded only once. Germline lookup yields CDR1 MNHEY and CDR2 SMNVEV (reference sequence). This CDR3 region has 17 residues. The V and J ends lost 8 bases and 4 bases, in that order; junction bases with no gene match: 14. The clonotype originates from a woman in her thirties who had recovered from COVID-19. The sequenced sample consisted of PBMCs or T cells enriched from blood (not recorded which). V is TRBV27 and J is TRBJ2-1; TRBD2 matches at 10 bases. For the CDR3, the DNA is TGTGCCAGCTTCTCCCTCCTTACTAGCGGGAATTACAATGAGCAGTTCTTC. Translating gives CASFSLLTSGNYNEQFF.